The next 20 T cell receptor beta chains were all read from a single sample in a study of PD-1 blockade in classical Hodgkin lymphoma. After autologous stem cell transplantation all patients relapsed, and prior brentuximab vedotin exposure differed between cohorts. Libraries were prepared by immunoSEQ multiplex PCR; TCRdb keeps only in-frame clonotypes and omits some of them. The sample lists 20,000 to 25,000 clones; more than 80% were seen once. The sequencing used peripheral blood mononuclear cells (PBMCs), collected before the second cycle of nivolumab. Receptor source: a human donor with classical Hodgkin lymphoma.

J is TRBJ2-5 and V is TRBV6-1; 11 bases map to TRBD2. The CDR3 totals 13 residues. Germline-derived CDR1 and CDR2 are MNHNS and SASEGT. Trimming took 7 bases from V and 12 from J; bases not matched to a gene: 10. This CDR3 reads CASIGRLAGRKYF. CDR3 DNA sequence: TGTGCCAGCATTGGGAGACTAGCGGGGAGAAAGTACTTC.

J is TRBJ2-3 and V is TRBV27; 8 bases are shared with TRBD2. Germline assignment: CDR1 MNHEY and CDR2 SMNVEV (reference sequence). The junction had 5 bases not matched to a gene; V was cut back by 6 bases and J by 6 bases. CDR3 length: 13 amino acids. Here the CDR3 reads CASRIRGGDTQYF. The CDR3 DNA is TGTGCCAGCAGAATCCGGGGGGGGGATACGCAGTATTTT.

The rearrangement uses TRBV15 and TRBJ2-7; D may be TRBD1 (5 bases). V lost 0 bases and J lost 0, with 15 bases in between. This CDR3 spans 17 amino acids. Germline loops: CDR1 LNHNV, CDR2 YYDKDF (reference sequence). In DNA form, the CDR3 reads TGTGCCACCAGCAGAGATCAATGGGGCCCGAGCTCCTACGAGCAGTACTTC. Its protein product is CATSRDQWGPSSYEQYF.

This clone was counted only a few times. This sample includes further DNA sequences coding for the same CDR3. The CDR3 DNA is TGCGCCAGCAGCCTCGGGTTGGGACAGGGAAATTCACCCCTCCACTTT. This encodes CASSLGLGQGNSPLHF. The rearrangement links TRBV5-1 to TRBJ1-6; the match to TRBD1 covers 9 bases. Germline CDR1 reads SGHRS; CDR2 reads YFSETQ. The CDR3 runs to 16 residues. The junction had 9 bases not matched to a gene; V was cut back by 4 bases and J by 7 bases.

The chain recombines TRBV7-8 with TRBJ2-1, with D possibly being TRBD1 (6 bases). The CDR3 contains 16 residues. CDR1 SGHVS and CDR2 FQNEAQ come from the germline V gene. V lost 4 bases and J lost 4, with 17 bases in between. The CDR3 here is CASSSRGGRGYNEQFF. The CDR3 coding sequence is TGTGCCAGCAGCTCCAGGGGTGGTCGTGGTTACAATGAGCAGTTCTTC. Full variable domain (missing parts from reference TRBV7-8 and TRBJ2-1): GAGVSQSPRYKVAKRGQDVALRCDPISGHVSLFWYQQALGQGPEFLTYFQNEAQLDKSGLPSDRFFAERPEGSVSTLKIQRTQQEDSAVYLCASSSRGGRGYNEQFFGPGTRLTVL.

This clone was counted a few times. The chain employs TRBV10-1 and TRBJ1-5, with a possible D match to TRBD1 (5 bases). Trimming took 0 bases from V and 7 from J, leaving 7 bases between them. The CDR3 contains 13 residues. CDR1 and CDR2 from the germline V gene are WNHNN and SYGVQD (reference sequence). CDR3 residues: CASSESGGQPQHF. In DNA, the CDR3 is TGCGCCAGCAGTGAGTCGGGGGGGCAGCCCCAGCATTTT.

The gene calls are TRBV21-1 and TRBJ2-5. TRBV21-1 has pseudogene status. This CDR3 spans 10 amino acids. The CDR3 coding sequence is TGTGCCATTGCCGTGGAGACCCAGTACTTC. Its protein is CAIAVETQYF.

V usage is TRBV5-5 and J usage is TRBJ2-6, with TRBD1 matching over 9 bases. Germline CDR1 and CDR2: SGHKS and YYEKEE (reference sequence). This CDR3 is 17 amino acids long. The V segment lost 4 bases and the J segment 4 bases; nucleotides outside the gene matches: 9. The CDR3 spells CASSPRTGAAGANVLTF. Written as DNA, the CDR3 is TGTGCCAGCAGCCCGAGGACAGGGGCTGCAGGGGCCAACGTCCTGACTTTC.

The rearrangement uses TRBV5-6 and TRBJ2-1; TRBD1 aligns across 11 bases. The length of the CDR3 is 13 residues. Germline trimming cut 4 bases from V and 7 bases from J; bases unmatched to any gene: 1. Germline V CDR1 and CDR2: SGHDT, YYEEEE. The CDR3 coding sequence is TGTGCCAGCAGCCGGGACAGGGGGAATGAGCAGTTCTTC. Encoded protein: CASSRDRGNEQFF.

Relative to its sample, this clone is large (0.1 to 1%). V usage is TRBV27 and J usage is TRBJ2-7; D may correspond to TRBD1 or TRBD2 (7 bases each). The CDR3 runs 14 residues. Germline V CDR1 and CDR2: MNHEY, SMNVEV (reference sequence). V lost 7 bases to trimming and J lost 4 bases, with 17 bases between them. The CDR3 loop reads CASKTRQGGYEQYF. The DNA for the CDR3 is TGTGCCAGCAAAACAAGACAGGGAGGGTACGAGCAGTACTTC.

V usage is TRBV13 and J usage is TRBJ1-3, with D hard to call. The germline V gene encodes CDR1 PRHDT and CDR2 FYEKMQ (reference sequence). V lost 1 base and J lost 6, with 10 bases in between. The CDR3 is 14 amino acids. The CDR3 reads CASSLAVEANTIYF. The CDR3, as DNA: TGTGCCAGCAGCTTAGCTGTGGAGGCAAACACCATATATTTT.

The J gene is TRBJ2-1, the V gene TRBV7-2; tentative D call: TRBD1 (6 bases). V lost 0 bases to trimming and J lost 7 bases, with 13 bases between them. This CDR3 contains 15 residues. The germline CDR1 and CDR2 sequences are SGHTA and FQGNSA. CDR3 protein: CASSLAPTGLNEQFF. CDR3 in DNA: TGTGCCAGCAGCTTAGCCCCGACAGGATTAAATGAGCAGTTCTTC.

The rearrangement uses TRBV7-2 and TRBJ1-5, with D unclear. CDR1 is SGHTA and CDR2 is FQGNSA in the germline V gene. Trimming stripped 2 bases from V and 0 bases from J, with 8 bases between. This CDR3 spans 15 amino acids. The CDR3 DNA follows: TGTGCCAGCAGCTTATTGGGAAATAGCAATCAGCCCCAGCATTTT. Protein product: CASSLLGNSNQPQHF.

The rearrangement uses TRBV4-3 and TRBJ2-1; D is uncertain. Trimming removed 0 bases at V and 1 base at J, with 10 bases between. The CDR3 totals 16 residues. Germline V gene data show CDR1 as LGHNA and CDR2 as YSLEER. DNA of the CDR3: TGCGCCAGCAGCCAAGATAACACAGATTCCTACAATGAGCAGTTCTTC. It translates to CASSQDNTDSYNEQFF.

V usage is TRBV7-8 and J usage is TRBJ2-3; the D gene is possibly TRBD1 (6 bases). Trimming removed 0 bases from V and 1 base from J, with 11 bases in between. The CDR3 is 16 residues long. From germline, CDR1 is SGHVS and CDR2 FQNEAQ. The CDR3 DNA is TGTGCCAGCAGCTTAGCGGTAGCAGGGGGCACAGATACGCAGTATTTT. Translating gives CASSLAVAGGTDTQYF.

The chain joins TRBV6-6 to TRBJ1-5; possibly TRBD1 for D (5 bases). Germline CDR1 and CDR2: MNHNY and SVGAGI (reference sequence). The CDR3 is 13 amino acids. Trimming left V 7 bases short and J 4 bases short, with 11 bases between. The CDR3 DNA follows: TGTGCCAGCACCCCCTCAGGGAATCAGCCCCAGCATTTT. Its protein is CASTPSGNQPQHF.

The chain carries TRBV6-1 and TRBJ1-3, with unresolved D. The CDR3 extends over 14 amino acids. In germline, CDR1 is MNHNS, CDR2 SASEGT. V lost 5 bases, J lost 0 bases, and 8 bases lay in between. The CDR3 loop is CASSKGHSGNTIYF. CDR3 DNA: TGTGCCAGCAGTAAGGGTCACTCTGGAAACACCATATATTTT.

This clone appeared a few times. CDR3 bases: TGTGCCAGCAGCGTAGAGGGGGACGAATACAATGAGCAGTTCTTC. Its protein is CASSVEGDEYNEQFF. This sequence joins TRBV9 and TRBJ2-1, with D tentatively TRBD1 (6 bases). Trimming cost V 0 bases and J 4 bases, with 11 bases left between them. Per germline, CDR1 SGDLS and CDR2 YYNGEE. The CDR3 totals 15 residues.

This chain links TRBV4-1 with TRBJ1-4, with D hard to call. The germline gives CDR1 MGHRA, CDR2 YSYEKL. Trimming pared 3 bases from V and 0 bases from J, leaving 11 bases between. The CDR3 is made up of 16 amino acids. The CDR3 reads CASSHGPRTTNEKLFF. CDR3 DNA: TGCGCCAGCAGCCATGGACCCCGCACAACTAATGAAAAACTGTTTTTT.

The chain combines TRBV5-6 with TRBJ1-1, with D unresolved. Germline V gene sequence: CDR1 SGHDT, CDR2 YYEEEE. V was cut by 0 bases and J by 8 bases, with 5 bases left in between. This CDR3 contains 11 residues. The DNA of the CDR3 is TGTGCCAGCAGCTTGGGTCAAGAAGCTTTCTTT. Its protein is CASSLGQEAFF.